This passage covers 9 T cell receptor beta chains from one sample sequenced in a study of cytomegalovirus exposure and HLA in healthy donors (dated by TCRdb to the late 2010s). The library was prepared using the immunoSEQ multiplex PCR assay. For the multiplex PCR, a mixture combining 60 forward primers for TCR Vbeta segments and 13 reverse primers for TCR Jbeta segments was used. The source is immuneACCESS, and TCRdb retained only in-frame sequences with V and J called. Part of the clones is not carried over; for the studies checked, unresolved V genes explain less than half of this, and the remainder is unexplained. In all, the sample holds under 200,000 clones, and 80% to 85% of those were seen once. The top ten hold 0.35% to 0.4% of the sample. The source material was PBMCs. Receptors were obtained from a boy aged 2 to 9 in good health and CMV-seronegative.

This clone was observed once. J is TRBJ1-4 and V is TRBV6-5; a weak D match, TRBD1 (6 bases). CDR3 length: 14 residues. Between the trimmed V and J ends, which lost 6 bases and 4 bases, there was a span of 12 bases. Germline loops: CDR1 MNHEY, CDR2 SVGAGI. CDR3 bases: TGTGCCAGCAGAATGGGACAAAATAATGAAAAACTGTTTTTT. As protein: CASRMGQNNEKLFF.

J is TRBJ1-1 and V is TRBV4-1; TRBD1 aligns across 7 bases. The CDR3 has 13 amino acids. With V trimmed by 1 base and J by 5 bases, 1 base remained unmatched. Germline V gives CDR1 MGHRA, CDR2 YSYEKL. CDR3 protein: CASSQGRGTEAFF. As DNA, the CDR3 is TGCGCCAGCAGCCAAGGCAGGGGGACTGAAGCTTTCTTT.

The chain is built from TRBV30 and TRBJ1-5, with D unclear. Germline CDR1 and CDR2: GTSNPN and SVGIG (reference sequence). The V end was cut by 0 bases, the J end by 0 bases, with 9 bases between. This CDR3 region has 15 residues. The CDR3 nucleotides read TGTGCCTGGAGTGTATCAGTTTCTAGCAATCAGCCCCAGCATTTT. As protein: CAWSVSVSSNQPQHF.

V gene TRBV10-1 combines with J gene TRBJ2-1; 11 nucleotides match TRBD2. The junction had 4 bases not matched to a gene; V was cut back by 4 bases and J by 5 bases. There are 15 residues in the CDR3. The germline V gene has CDR1 WNHNN and CDR2 SYGVQD (reference sequence). The CDR3 here is CASSVLAGGNNEQFF. The CDR3, as DNA: TGCGCCAGCAGTGTTCTAGCGGGAGGTAACAATGAGCAGTTCTTC.

The CDR3 reads CASTIGTSGVYEQYF. For the CDR3, the DNA is TGTGCCAGCACCATAGGGACTAGCGGGGTCTACGAGCAGTACTTC. The V gene is TRBV28, the J gene TRBJ2-7; 13 positions agree with TRBD2. The junction had 6 bases not matched to a gene; V was cut back by 7 bases and J by 3 bases. Germline V gene data show CDR1 as MDHEN and CDR2 as SYDVKM. CDR3 length equals 15 residues.

The chain links TRBV18 to TRBJ2-7; D is unclear. This CDR3 has 14 residues. The V end lost 0 bases, the J end lost 2 bases, and 8 bases lay between the germline ends. CDR1 KGHSH and CDR2 LQKENI come from the germline V gene. Written as DNA, the CDR3 is TGTGCCAGCTCACCACCGGAGAAGCCCTACGAGCAGTACTTC. It yields the protein CASSPPEKPYEQYF.

The rearrangement joins TRBV5-4 to TRBJ1-2; TRBD1 matches at 7 bases. Germline-derived CDR1 and CDR2 are SGHNT and YYREEE (reference sequence). The V and J ends lost 1 base and 8 bases, in that order; junction bases with no gene match: 8. The CDR3 loop spans 14 amino acids. The CDR3 spells CASSLRGLAGGYTF. CDR3 bases: TGTGCCAGCAGCTTGAGGGGGCTGGCAGGCGGCTACACCTTC.

The chain has TRBV5-1 and TRBJ2-3; D perhaps matches TRBD2 (5 bases). This CDR3 comprises 15 residues. Trimming removed 1 base at V and 0 bases at J, with 9 bases between. Germline CDR1 reads SGHRS; CDR2 reads YFSETQ. In DNA, the CDR3 is TGCGCCAGCAGCTTGTCAGCGGCCAGCACAGATACGCAGTATTTT. Protein sequence: CASSLSAASTDTQYF.

J is TRBJ2-7 and V is TRBV18, with TRBD2 matching over 9 bases. Germline-derived CDR1 and CDR2 are KGHSH and LQKENI. The CDR3 length is 14 residues. J lost 12 bases, V lost 2 bases, and 11 bases had no gene match. CDR3 in DNA: TGTGCCAGCTCACCAACGGGACTAGCCCCCGATTTGTACTTC. Its translation is CASSPTGLAPDLYF.